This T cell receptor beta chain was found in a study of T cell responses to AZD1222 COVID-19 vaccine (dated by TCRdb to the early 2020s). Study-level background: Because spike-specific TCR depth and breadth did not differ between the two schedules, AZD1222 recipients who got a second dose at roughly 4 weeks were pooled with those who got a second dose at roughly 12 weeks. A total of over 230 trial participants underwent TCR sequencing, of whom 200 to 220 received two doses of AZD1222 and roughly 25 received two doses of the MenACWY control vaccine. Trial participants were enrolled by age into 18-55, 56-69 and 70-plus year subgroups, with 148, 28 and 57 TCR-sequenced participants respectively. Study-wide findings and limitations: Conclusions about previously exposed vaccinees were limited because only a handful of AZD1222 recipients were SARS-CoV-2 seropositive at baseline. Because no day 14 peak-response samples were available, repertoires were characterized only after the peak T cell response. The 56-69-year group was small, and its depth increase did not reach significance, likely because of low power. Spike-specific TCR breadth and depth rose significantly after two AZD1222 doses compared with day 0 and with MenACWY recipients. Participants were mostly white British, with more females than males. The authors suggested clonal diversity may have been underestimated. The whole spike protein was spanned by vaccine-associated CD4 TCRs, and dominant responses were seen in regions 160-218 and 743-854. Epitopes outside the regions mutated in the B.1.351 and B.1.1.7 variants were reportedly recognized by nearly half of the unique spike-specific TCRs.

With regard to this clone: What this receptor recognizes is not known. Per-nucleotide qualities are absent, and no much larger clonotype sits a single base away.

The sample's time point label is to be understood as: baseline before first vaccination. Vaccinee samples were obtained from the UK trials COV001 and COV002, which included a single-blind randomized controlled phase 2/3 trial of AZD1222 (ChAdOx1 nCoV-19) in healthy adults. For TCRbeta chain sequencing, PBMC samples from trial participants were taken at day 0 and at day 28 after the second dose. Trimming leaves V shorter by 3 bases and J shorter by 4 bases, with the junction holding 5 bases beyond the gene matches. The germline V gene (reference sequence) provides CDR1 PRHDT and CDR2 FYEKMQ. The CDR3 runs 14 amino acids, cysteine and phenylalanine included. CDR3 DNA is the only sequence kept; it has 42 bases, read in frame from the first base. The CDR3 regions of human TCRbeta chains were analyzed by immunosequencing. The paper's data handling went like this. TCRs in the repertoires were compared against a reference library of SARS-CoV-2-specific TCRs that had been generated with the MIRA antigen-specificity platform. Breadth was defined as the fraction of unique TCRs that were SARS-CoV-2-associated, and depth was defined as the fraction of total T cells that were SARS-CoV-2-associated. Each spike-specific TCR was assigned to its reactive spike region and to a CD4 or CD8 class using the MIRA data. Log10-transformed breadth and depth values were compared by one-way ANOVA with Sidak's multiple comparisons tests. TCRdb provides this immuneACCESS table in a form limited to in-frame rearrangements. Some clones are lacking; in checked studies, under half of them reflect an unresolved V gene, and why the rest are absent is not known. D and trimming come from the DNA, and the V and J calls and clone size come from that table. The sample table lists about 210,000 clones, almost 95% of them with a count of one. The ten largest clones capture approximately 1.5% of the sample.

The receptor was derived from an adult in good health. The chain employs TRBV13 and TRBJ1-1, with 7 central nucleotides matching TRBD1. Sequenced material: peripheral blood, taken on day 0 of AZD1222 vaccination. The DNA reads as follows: TGTGCCAGCAGCTTCGGGACAGCGGGCACTGAAGCTTTCTTT. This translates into CASSFGTAGTEAFF.